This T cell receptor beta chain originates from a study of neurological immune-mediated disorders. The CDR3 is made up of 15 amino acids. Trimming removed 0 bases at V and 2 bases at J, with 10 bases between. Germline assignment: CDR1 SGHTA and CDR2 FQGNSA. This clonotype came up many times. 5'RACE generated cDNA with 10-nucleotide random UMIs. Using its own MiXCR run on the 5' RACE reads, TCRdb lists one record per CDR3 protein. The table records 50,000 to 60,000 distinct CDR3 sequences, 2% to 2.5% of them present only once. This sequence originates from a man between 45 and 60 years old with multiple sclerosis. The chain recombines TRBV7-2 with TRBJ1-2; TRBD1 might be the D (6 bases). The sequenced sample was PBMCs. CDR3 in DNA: TGTGCCAGCAGCTTAGCGTTTCAGGGGAACTATGGCTACACCTTC. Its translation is CASSLAFQGNYGYTF.